Shown below are 8 T cell receptor beta chains from a single sample sequenced in a study of Ad26.COV2.S vaccination and SARS-CoV-2 variants. The method was immunoSEQ multiplex PCR; TCRdb's version includes in-frame clones alone and lacks a portion of them. The sample contains 300,000 to 500,000 clones, 88% of which appear only once. Documented treatment: around 19 received Ad26.COV2.S at low or high dose, single or two shots; roughly 5 received placebo; per-sample allocation not given. Following the first vaccine or placebo injection, samples were taken on day 63. This specimen consisted of peripheral blood, obtained in a trial of Ad26.COV2.S vaccine versus placebo. All receptors derive from a person between 18 and 65 years old who received the Ad26.COV2.S COVID-19 vaccine or a placebo.

V and J are TRBV4-3 and TRBJ1-4, with D uncertain. The CDR3 sequence is 16 residues long. V lost 0 bases and J 0 bases, leaving 8 bases between the germline ends. The germline gives CDR1 LGHNA, CDR2 YSLEER. This chain's CDR3 is CASSQDRTATNEKLFF. Written as DNA, the CDR3 is TGCGCCAGCAGCCAAGACAGGACTGCAACTAATGAAAAACTGTTTTTT.

This chain connects TRBV6-5 to TRBJ2-4; the D gene is possibly TRBD1 (6 bases). The V end was cut by 2 bases, the J end by 0 bases, with 11 bases between. The CDR3 is 16 amino acids. Germline assignment: CDR1 MNHEY and CDR2 SVGAGI. The CDR3 reads CASSYTQTGAKNIQYF. CDR3 sequence (DNA): TGTGCCAGCAGTTACACCCAGACAGGAGCCAAAAACATTCAGTACTTC.

This chain links TRBV11-2 with TRBJ2-7; D gene uncertain. The germline CDR1 and CDR2 sequences are SGHAT and FQNNGV. The CDR3 is made up of 13 amino acids. Trimming removed 4 bases at V and 5 bases at J, with 12 bases between. CDR3 protein: CASSYGPNDEQYF. CDR3 nucleotide sequence: TGTGCCAGCAGCTACGGACCAAACGACGAGCAGTACTTC.

The chain has TRBV19 and TRBJ2-5, with 8 bases aligning to TRBD1. Losses at the gene ends were 4 bases for V and 0 bases for J; bases not matched to a gene: 7. The germline gives CDR1 LNHDA, CDR2 SQIVND (reference sequence). This CDR3 comprises 16 residues. CDR3 DNA sequence: TGTGCCAGTAGTACTAGGACAGGGAGGAACCAAGAGACCCAGTACTTC. Its protein is CASSTRTGRNQETQYF.

This chain links TRBV10-3 with TRBJ2-2, with D unresolved. In germline, CDR1 is ENHRY, CDR2 SYGVKD. V lost 10 bases, J lost 1 base, and 10 bases lay in between. This CDR3 contains 13 residues. The DNA of the CDR3 is TGTGCCACCTTCCCGGGGAACACCGGGGAGCTGTTTTTT. Amino acids: CATFPGNTGELFF.

The chain links TRBV6-5 to TRBJ1-2, with D perhaps TRBD1 (5 bases). V lost 8 bases and J 10 bases, leaving 11 bases between the germline ends. This CDR3 has 10 residues. The germline CDR1 and CDR2 sequences are MNHEY and SVGAGI. The chain's CDR3 is CASGGDDYTF. CDR3 coding DNA: TGTGCCAGCGGAGGGGATGACTACACCTTC.

The gene calls are TRBV29-1 and TRBJ1-2; 7 positions match TRBD1. Germline CDR1 is SQVTM and CDR2 is ANQGSEA. There are 12 residues in the CDR3. V lost 5 bases and J lost 7; bases outside the gene matches: 7. Here the CDR3 reads CSVMLAGGGYTF. The CDR3 nucleotides are TGCAGCGTTATGCTTGCAGGGGGTGGCTACACCTTC.

CDR3 DNA: TGTGCCAGCAGTTACGCTCCGGGACCTCAGGGGTACGAGCAGTACTTC. Amino acids: CASSYAPGPQGYEQYF. The chain has TRBV6-5 and TRBJ2-7; D might be TRBD1 (6 bases). The length of the CDR3 is 16 residues. The germline V gene encodes CDR1 MNHEY and CDR2 SVGAGI. V dropped 2 bases and J dropped 4 bases, with 18 bases sitting between them.